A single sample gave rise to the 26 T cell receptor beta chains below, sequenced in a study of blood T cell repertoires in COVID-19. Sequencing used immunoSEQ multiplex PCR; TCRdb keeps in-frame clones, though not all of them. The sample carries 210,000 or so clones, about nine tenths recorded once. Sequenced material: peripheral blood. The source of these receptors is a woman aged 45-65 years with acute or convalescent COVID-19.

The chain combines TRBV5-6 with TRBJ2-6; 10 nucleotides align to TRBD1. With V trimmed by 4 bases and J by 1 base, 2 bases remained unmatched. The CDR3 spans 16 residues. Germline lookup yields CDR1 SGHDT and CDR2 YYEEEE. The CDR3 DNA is TGTGCCAGCAGCCAGGGACAGGGGTCTGGGGCCAACGTCCTGACTTTC. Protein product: CASSQGQGSGANVLTF.

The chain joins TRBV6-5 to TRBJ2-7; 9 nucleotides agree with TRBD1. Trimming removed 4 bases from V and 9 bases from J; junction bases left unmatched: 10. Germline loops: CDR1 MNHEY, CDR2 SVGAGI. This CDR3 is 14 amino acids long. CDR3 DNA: TGTGCCAGCAGTTTTTGGGACAGGGAACAGGTGCAGTACTTC. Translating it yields CASSFWDREQVQYF.

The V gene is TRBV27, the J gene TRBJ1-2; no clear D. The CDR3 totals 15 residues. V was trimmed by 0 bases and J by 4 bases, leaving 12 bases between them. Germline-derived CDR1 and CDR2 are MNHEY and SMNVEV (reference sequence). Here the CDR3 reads CASSLSISSPYGYTF. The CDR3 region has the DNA TGTGCCAGCAGTTTATCAATCTCCAGTCCCTATGGCTACACCTTC.

CDR3 sequence: CASQAGDKTQPQHF. CDR3 nucleotides: TGTGCCAGCCAGGCGGGGGACAAGACTCAGCCCCAGCATTTT. The chain uses TRBV28 and TRBJ1-5; a weak D match, TRBD1 (6 bases). Trimming stripped 8 bases from V and 6 bases from J, with 17 bases between. Germline CDR1 reads MDHEN; CDR2 reads SYDVKM. There are 14 residues in the CDR3.

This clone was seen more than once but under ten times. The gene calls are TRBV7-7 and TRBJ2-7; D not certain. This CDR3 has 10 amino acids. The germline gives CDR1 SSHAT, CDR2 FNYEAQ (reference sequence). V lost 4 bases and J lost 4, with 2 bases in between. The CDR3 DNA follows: TGTGCCAGCAGCTCGTACGAGCAGTACTTC. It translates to CASSSYEQYF.

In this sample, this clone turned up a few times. CDR3 sequence: CASSLGRAGSPLHF. In DNA form, the CDR3 reads TGTGCCAGCAGCTTGGGGAGGGCGGGTTCACCCCTCCACTTT. This chain links TRBV5-6 with TRBJ1-6; no definite D call. Between the trimmed V and J ends, which lost 0 bases and 9 bases, there was a span of 10 bases. The CDR3 is made up of 14 amino acids. Germline CDR1 is SGHDT and CDR2 is YYEEEE.

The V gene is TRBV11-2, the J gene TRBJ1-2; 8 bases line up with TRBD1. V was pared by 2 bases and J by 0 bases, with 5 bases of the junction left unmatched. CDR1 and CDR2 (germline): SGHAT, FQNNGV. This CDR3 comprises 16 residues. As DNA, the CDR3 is TGTGCCAGCAGCTTATCTCCGGGACAGGCTAACTATGGCTACACCTTC. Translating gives CASSLSPGQANYGYTF.

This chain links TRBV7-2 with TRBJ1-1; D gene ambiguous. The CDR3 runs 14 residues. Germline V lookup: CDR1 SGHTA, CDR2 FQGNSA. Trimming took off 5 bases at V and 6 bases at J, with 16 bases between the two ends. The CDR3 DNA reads TGTGCCAGCAGCCTCAGCCGACTTATATCTGAAGCTTTCTTT. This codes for CASSLSRLISEAFF.

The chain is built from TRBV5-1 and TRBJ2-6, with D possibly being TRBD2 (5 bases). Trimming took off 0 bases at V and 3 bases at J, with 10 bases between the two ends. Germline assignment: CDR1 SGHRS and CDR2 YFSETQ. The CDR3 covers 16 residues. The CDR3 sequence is CASSLVPGNGANVLTF. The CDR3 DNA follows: TGCGCCAGCAGCTTGGTTCCGGGGAATGGGGCCAACGTCCTGACTTTC.

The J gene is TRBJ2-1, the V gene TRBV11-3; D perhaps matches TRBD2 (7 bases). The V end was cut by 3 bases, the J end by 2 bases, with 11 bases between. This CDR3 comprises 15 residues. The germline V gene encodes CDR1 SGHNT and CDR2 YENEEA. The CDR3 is CASSLGGGPYNEQFF. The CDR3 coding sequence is TGTGCCAGCAGCTTGGGCGGGGGCCCCTACAATGAGCAGTTCTTC.

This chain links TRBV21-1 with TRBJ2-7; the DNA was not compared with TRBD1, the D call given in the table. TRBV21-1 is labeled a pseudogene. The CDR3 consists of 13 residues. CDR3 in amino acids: CASPRDRVYEQYF. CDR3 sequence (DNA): TGTGCCAGCCCCCGGGACAGGGTCTACGAGCAGTACTTC.

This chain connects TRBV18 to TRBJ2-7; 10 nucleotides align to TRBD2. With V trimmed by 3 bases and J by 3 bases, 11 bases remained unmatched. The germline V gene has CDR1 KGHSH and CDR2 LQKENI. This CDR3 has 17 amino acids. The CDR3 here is CASSPALAGVIRYEQYF. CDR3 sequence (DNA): TGTGCCAGCTCACCGGCCCTAGCGGGAGTCATACGCTACGAGCAGTACTTC.

As DNA, the CDR3 is TGCAGCGTCCTACAGGGTTCGAGGGAGCAGTACTTC. Its protein product is CSVLQGSREQYF. This chain links TRBV29-1 with TRBJ2-7; perhaps TRBD1 as D (6 bases). This CDR3 region has 12 residues. Trimming removed 6 bases from V and 7 bases from J, with 16 bases in between. Germline V lookup: CDR1 SQVTM, CDR2 ANQGSEA.

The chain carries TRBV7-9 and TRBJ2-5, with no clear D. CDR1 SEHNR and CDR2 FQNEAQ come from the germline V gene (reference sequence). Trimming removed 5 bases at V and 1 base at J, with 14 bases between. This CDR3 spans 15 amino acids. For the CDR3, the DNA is TGTGCCAGCAGCCGACTGACTCCGGTCCAAGAGACCCAGTACTTC. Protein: CASSRLTPVQETQYF.

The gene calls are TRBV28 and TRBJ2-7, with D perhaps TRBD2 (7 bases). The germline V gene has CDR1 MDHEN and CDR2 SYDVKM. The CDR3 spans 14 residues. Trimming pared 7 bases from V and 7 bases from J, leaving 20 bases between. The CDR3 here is CASTPQGGAREQYF. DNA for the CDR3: TGTGCCAGCACCCCGCAAGGGGGGGCCCGAGAGCAGTACTTC.

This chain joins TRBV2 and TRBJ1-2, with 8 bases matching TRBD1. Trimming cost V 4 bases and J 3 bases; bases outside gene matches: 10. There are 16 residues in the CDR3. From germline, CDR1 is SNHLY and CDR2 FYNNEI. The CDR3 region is CASSGTGLGNYYGYTF. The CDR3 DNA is TGTGCCAGCAGTGGGACAGGGTTAGGGAACTACTATGGCTACACCTTC.

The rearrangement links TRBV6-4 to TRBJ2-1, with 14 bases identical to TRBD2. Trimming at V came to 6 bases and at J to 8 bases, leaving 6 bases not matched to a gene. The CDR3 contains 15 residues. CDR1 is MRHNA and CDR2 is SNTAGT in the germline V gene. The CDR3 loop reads CASSGTSGGFYEQFF. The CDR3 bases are TGTGCCAGCAGCGGGACTAGCGGGGGTTTCTATGAGCAGTTCTTC.

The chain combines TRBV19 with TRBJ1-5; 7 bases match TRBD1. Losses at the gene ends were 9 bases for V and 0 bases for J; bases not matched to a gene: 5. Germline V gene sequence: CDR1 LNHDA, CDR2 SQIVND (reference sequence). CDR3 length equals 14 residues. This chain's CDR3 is CASGTDYSNQPQHF. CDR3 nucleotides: TGTGCCAGCGGGACAGACTATAGCAATCAGCCCCAGCATTTT.

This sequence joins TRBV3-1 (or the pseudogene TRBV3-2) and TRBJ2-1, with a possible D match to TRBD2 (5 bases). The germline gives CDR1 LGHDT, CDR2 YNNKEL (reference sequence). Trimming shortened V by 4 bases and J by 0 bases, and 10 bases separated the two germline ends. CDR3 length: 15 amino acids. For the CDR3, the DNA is TGTGCCAGCAGCCGATCTAGCTTCTCCTACAATGAGCAGTTCTTC. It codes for CASSRSSFSYNEQFF.

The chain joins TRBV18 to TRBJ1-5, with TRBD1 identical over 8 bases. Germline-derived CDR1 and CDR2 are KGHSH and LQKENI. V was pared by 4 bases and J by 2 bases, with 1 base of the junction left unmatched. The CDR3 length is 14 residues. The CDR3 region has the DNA TGTGCCAGCTCACTACAGGGGGGCAATCAGCCCCAGCATTTT. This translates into CASSLQGGNQPQHF.

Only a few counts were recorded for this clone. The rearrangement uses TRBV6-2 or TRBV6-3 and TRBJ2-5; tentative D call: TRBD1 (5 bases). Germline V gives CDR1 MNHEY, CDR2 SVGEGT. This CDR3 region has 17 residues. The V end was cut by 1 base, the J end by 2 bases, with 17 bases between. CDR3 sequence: CASSYWGIPGKQETQYF. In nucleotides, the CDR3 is TGTGCCAGCAGTTACTGGGGAATACCAGGGAAGCAAGAGACCCAGTACTTC.

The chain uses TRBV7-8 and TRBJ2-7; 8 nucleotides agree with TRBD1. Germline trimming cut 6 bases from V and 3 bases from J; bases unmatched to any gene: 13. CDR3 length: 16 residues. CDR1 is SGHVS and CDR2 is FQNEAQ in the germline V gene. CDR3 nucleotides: TGTGCCAGCAGGCGAGCGCTCGGGACAGGAGTCTACGAGCAGTACTTC. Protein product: CASRRALGTGVYEQYF.

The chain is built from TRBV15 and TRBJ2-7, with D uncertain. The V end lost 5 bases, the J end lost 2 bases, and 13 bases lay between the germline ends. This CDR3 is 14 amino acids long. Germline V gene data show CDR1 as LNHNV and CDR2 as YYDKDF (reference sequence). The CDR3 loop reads CATSSPENPYEQYF. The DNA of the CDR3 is TGTGCCACCAGCTCCCCAGAAAACCCCTACGAGCAGTACTTC.

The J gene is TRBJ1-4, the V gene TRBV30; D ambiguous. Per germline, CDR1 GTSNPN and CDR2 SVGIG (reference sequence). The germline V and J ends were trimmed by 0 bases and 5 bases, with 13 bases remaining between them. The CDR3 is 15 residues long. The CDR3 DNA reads TGTGCCTGGAGTGTACGCGGCAAGTCCAATGAAAAACTGTTTTTT. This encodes CAWSVRGKSNEKLFF. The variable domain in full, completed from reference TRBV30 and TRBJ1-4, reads SQTIHQWPATLVQPVGSPLSLECTVEGTSNPNLYWYRQAAGRGLQLLFYSVGIGQISSEVPQNLSASRPQDRQFILSSKKLLLSDSGFYLCAWSVRGKSNEKLFFGSGTQLSVL.

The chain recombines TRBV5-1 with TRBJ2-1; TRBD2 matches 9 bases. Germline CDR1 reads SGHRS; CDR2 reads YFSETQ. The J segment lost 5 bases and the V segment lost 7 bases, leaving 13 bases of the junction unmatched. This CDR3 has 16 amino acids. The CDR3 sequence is CASRPSTSGLNNEQFF. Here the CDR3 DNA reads TGCGCCAGCCGGCCTTCGACTAGCGGACTCAACAATGAGCAGTTCTTC.

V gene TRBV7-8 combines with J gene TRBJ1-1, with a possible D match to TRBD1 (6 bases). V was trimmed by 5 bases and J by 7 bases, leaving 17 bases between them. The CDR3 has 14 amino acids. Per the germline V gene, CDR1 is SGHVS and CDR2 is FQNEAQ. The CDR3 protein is CASSQRQAHDEAFF. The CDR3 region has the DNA TGTGCCAGCAGCCAAAGACAGGCCCACGATGAAGCTTTCTTT.